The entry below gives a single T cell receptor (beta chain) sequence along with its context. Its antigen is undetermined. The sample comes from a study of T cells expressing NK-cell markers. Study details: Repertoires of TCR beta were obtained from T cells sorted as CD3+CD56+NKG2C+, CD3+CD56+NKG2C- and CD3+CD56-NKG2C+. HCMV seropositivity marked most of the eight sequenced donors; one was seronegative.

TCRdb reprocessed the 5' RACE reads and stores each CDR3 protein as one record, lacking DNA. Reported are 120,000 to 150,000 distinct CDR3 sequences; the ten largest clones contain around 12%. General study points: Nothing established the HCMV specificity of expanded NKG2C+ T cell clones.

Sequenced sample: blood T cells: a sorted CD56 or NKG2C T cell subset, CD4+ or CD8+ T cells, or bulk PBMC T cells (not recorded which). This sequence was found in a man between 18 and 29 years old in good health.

The CDR3 loop reads CASSLLGSSGNYEQYF. This chain joins TRBV7-2 and TRBJ2-7; the D call from TCRdb, TRBD2, cannot be confirmed without DNA. The CDR3 is 16 residues long. In germline, CDR1 is SGHTA, CDR2 FQGNSA.